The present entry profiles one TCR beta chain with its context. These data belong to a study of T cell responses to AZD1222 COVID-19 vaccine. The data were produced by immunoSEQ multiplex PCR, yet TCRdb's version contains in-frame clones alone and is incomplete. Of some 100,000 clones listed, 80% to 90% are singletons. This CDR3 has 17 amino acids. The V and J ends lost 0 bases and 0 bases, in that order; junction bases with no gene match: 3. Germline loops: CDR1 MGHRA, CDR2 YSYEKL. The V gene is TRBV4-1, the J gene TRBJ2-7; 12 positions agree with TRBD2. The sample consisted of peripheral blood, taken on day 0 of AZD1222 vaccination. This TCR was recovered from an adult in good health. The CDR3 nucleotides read TGCGCCAGCAGCCAAGAACTAGCGGGAGGTTTCTCCTACGAGCAGTACTTC. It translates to CASSQELAGGFSYEQYF.